This T cell receptor beta chain was identified during a study of CD8+ T cells in alopecia areata (dated by TCRdb to the late 2010s). For context, the study as a whole: Treated patients were enrolled in an open-label pilot trial of oral tofacitinib at 5 to 10 mg twice daily for moderate-to-severe alopecia areata. Scalp clonality was compared among normal scalp (n=4), patchy alopecia areata scalp (n=8), and alopecia totalis/universalis scalp (n=8). High-throughput TCRbeta sequencing was used to examine T cell clonal expansion in alopecia areata in both the C3H/HeJ mouse model and human patients. Amplification of TCRbeta CDR3 regions was done by immunoSEQ multiplex PCR using 35 Vbeta forward primers and 13 Jbeta reverse primers. Patients received tofacitinib for 6 to 18 months and were then followed off drug for 6 months to check for delayed response and recurrence. Disease severity in treated patients was measured with the SALT score, which quantifies the percentage of affected scalp surface area. RNA was extracted with the PAXgene miRNA kit for fixed scalp, the miRNeasy kit for PBMCs, and the RNeasy kit for mouse skin. In humans, TCRbeta sequencing was performed on scalp tissue and on sorted CD4+ and CD8+ peripheral blood T cells from healthy controls and from patients with patchy or totalis/universalis alopecia areata. Patients on tofacitinib were biopsied at baseline and after 4 and 24 weeks of treatment, and several of the patients also had a later scalp biopsy. The paper as a whole reports these results and caveats: Resident alphabeta T cells in normal human skin are also sequenced, complicating scalp TCR repertoire analysis, unlike mouse skin dominated by gammadelta T cells. Lesional scalp, especially in alopecia totalis/universalis, showed higher clonality and more expanded CD8+ clones than normal scalp, suggesting antigenic drive. The treated cohort was small, with a single nonresponder, so links between baseline CD8+ expansion and response need larger studies. Tofacitinib significantly lowered scalp clonality and the number of expanded CD8+ clones among the top 100 scalp clones. Many expanded lesional clones persisted in scalp and blood during tofacitinib treatment, which may partly explain relapse after stopping treatment. Shared TCR sequences between patients were less evident than in mice, which may be partly attributable to HLA diversity in the patient population.

Library preparation was by the immunoSEQ multiplex PCR assay. To provide template for TCR sequencing, every sample had RNA extracted and reverse transcribed into cDNA. First-strand cDNA was synthesized with SuperScript III using a 2:1 mix of oligo-dT and random hexamers. A synthetic immune receptor repertoire was used to gauge amplification bias, and whatever bias remained was removed computationally. As for how the authors treated the data: After raw reads were preprocessed to remove errors, the CDR3 was defined following IMGT conventions as running from the conserved cysteine to phenylalanine. Clonality was computed by normalizing Shannon entropy by log2 of the number of productive unique TCRs and subtracting the result from 1. Scalp TCRbeta sequences were cross-referenced with sorted blood CD4 and CD8 repertoires so that the CD4 or CD8 identity of scalp clones could be inferred. TCRdb provides this immuneACCESS table in a form limited to in-frame rearrangements. Some clones are lacking; in checked studies, under half of them reflect an unresolved V gene, and why the rest are absent is not known. Clone size and V and J calls were adopted from that table, with D and trimming inferred from the DNA. The sample records over 95,000 clones, 56% of which are singletons. Together, the top ten hold 3% to 3.5% of the sample.

The sample's time point label, decoded: 24 weeks on oral tofacitinib. Read against the paper, the sample's treatment or condition label means: oral pan-JAK inhibitor, 5-10 mg twice daily. Lesional scalp punch biopsies and peripheral blood were obtained from alopecia areata patients. PBMCs were isolated by density centrifugation and stained for CD3, CD4 and CD8, after which CD4+ and CD8+ T cells were sorted on a FACSAria. Of note for this clone: Its antigen is unknown. Base qualities are missing; no much larger clone stands one base away.

Trimming costs V 5 bases and J 4 bases, and their ends lie 17 bases apart. The CDR3 starts with the cysteine, ends with the phenylalanine, and has 14 residues. The DNA shown is the 42-base CDR3, in frame from base 1. CDR1 and CDR2 are read off the germline V gene (reference sequence) as GTSNPN and SVGIG. This specimen was CD4+ T cells sorted from blood, taken at week 24, from a patient treated with tofacitinib. The rearrangement combines TRBV30 with TRBJ2-5, with the identity of the D gene unclear. This TCR derives from a human donor with alopecia areata. Here the CDR3 is given as CAWLRKKFGETQYF. Here is the DNA: TGTGCCTGGCTAAGAAAGAAGTTCGGAGAGACCCAGTACTTC.